This is a list of T cell receptor beta chains from one sample in a study of control samples from healthy donors and cancer patients. Sequencing used immunoSEQ multiplex PCR; TCRdb keeps in-frame clones, though not all of them. The data hold roughly 150,000 clones, with about 86% observed a single time. The sample taken for sequencing was blood. These receptors were collected from a man between 18 and 29 years old in good health. CDR3s include the opening cysteine and the closing phenylalanine or tryptophan. The D gene is left open where the match is weak. Only some rows state a clone size, as once, few, many or a class for expanded clones.

j_call d_call v_call clone_size cdr3_aa
TRBJ2-7 TRBD1 TRBV7-9 NA CASSTLTGVDEQYF
TRBJ2-7 TRBD2 TRBV7-9 NA CASSPLLAGGVDNEQYF
TRBJ1-4 NA TRBV29-1 NA CSAKATGEKLFF
TRBJ2-3 NA TRBV15 once CATSRETGDTQYF
TRBJ1-3 NA TRBV28 once CASSFSTSYSGNTIYF
TRBJ1-1 NA TRBV6-5 NA CASSYSWSTEAFF
TRBJ1-2 TRBD1 TRBV9 NA CASSVRAGGNGYTF
TRBJ2-7 NA TRBV3-1/TRBV3-2 NA CASSPGGYEQYF
TRBJ1-6 NA TRBV14 NA CASSRDFNSPLHF
TRBJ2-5 NA TRBV19 NA CASSIPGETQYF
TRBJ2-1 TRBD2 TRBV29-1 NA CSVASGGRYNEQFF
TRBJ1-5 NA TRBV7-9 NA CASSPQSGGAGVGNQPQHF
TRBJ2-7 TRBD1 TRBV7-2 few CASSSRTGGTYEQYF
TRBJ2-3 NA TRBV5-5 NA CASSEGTRDTQYF
TRBJ1-4 NA TRBV5-1 NA CASSPDSHNEKLFF
TRBJ2-1 TRBD2 TRBV5-1 NA CASSSFSGGAGNEQFF
TRBJ1-1 NA TRBV7-2 NA CASSFLGRGDTEAFF
TRBJ2-1 TRBD1 TRBV24-1 NA CATSATGMFNEQFF
TRBJ2-5 NA TRBV2 NA CASSLDQETQYF
TRBJ1-5 NA TRBV4-3 NA CASSQEGRGGQPQHF
TRBJ1-2 TRBD1 TRBV5-1 NA CASSLAPRDRERYGYTF
TRBJ1-2 NA TRBV6-5 NA CASSSWEGEGYGYTF
TRBJ2-3 TRBD2 TRBV6-2/TRBV6-3 NA CASSLGLANTDTQYF
TRBJ1-2 NA TRBV19 NA CASSIAGDNYGYTF
TRBJ2-3 NA TRBV27 NA CASRASSTDTQYF
TRBJ2-2 NA TRBV5-1 once CASSLAVELNTGELFF
TRBJ1-5 NA TRBV19 NA CASKLDSYSNQPQHF
TRBJ2-2 NA TRBV28 once CASSRTPSNRELFF
TRBJ2-7 NA TRBV20-1 NA CSARQGFEQYF
TRBJ2-7 NA TRBV4-1 NA CASSQAKQGPYEQYF
TRBJ1-5 NA TRBV6-6 NA CASSTGTARPQHF
TRBJ2-7 NA TRBV24-1 NA CATSRGSSYEQYF
TRBJ2-7 TRBD2 TRBV19 NA CASSPTSGGQAEQYF
TRBJ1-4 TRBD1 TRBV28 NA CATKTGSNEKLFF
TRBJ1-2 NA TRBV7-2 few CASSLERASYGYTF
TRBJ1-6 TRBD1 TRBV28 NA CAATGSEISPLHF
TRBJ1-2 NA TRBV7-8 NA CASSNTGQGPNYGYTF
TRBJ2-5 TRBD2 TRBV6-5 NA CASRRGGETQYF
TRBJ1-1 TRBD1 TRBV18 NA CASSPFDRGLTNTEAFF
TRBJ1-5 NA TRBV10-3 NA CATRATGYSNQPQHF